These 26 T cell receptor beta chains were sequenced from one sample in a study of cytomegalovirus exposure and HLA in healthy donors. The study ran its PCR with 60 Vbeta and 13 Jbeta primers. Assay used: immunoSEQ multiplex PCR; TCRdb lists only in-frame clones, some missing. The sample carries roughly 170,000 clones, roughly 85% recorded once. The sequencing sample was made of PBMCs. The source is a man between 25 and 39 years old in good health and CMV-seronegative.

The chain's CDR3 is CAISESIETGELFF. CDR3 DNA: TGTGCCATCAGTGAGTCGATAGAAACCGGGGAGCTGTTTTTT. This sequence joins TRBV10-3 and TRBJ2-2; unclear D gene. CDR1 is ENHRY, CDR2 SYGVKD, per germline. Trimming shortened V by 0 bases and J by 5 bases, and 7 bases separated the two germline ends. This CDR3 is built from 14 residues.

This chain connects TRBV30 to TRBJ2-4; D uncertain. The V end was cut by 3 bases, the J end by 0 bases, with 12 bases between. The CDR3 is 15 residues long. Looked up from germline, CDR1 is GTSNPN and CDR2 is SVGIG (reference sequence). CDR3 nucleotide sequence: TGTGCCTGGAGCCCCTATTCTTTAGCCAAAAACATTCAGTACTTC. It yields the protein CAWSPYSLAKNIQYF.

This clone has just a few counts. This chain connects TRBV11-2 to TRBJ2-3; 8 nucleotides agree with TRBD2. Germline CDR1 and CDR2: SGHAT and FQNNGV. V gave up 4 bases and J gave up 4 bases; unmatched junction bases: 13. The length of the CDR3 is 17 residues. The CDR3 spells CASSSPPGGKTPDTQYF. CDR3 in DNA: TGTGCCAGCAGCTCCCCCCCGGGGGGGAAGACCCCAGATACGCAGTATTTT.

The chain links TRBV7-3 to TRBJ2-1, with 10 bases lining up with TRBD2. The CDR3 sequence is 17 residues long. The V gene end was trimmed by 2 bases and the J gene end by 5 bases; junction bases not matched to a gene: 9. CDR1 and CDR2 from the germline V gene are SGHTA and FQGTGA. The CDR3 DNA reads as TGTGCCAGCAGCTTATGGGAGCTAGCGGGAGCTAACAATGAGCAGTTCTTC. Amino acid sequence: CASSLWELAGANNEQFF.

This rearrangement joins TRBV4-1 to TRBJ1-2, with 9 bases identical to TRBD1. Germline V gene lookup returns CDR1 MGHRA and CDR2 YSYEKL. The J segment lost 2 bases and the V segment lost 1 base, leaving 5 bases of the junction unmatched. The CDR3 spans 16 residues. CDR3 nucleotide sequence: TGCGCCAGCAGCCAAGGAGGGGACAGGGAGAACTATGGCTACACCTTC. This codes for CASSQGGDRENYGYTF.

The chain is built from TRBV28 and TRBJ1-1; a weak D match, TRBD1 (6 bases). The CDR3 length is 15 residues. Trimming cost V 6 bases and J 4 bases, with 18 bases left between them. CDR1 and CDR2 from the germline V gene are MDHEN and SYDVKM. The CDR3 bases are TGTGCCAGCAGCGCGGGGGGGGCAGGGGTCACTGAAGCTTTCTTT. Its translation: CASSAGGAGVTEAFF.

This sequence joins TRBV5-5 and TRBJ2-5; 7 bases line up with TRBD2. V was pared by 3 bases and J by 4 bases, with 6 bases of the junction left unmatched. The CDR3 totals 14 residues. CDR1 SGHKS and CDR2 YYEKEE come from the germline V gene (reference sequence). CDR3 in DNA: TGTGCCAGCAGCTCGACGTGGGGGGGAGAGACCCAGTACTTC. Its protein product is CASSSTWGGETQYF.

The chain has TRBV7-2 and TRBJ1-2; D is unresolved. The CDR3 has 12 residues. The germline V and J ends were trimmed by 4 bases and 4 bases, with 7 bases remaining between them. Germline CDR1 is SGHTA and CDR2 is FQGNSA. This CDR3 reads CASSYYGYGYTF. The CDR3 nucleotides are TGTGCCAGCAGCTACTACGGCTATGGCTACACCTTC.

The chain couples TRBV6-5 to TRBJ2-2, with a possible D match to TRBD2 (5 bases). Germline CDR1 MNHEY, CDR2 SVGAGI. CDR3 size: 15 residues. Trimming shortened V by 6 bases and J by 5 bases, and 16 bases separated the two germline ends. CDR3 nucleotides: TGTGCCAGCAGCCGACAAGCTCGGAGGACCGGGGAGCTGTTTTTT. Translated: CASSRQARRTGELFF.

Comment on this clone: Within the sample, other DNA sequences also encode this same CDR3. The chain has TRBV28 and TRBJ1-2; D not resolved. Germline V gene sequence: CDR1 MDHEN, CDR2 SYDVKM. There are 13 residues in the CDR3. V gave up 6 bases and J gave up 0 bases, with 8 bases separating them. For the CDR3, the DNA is TGTGCCAGCAGAATAGACTCTAACTATGGCTACACCTTC. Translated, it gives CASRIDSNYGYTF.

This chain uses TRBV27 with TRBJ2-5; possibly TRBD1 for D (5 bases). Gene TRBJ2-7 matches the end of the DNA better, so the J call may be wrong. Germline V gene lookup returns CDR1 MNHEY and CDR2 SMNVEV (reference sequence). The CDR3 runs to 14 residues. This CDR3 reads CASRSTGITYEQYF. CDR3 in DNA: TGTGCCAGCAGGTCAACAGGTATCACCTACGAGCAGTACTTC.

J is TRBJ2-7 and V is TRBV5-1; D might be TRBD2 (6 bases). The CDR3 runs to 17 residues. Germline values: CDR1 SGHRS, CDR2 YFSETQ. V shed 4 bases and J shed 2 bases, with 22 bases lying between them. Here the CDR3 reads CASSRAVVGTPTYEQYF. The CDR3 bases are TGCGCCAGCAGCAGGGCGGTGGTTGGGACTCCCACCTACGAGCAGTACTTC.

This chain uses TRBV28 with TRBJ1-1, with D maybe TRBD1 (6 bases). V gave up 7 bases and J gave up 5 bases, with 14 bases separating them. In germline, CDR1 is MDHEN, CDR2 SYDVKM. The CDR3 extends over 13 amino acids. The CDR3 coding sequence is TGTGCCAGCACCCCTCAGGGGCGAACTGAAGCTTTCTTT. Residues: CASTPQGRTEAFF.

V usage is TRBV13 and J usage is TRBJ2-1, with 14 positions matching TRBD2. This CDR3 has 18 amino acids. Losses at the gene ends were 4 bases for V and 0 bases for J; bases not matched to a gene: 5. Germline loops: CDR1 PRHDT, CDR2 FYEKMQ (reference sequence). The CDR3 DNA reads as TGTGCCAGCAGCTCGGGACTAGCGGGAGCAGGCTCCTACAATGAGCAGTTCTTC. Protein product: CASSSGLAGAGSYNEQFF.

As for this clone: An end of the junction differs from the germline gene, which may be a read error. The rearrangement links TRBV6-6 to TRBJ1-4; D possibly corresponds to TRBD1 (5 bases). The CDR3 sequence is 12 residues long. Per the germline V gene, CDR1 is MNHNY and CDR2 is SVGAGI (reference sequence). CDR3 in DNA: TGTGCCAGCAGTTACTCGTTAGGGGAGGCCGGGTTT. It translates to CASSYSLGEAGF.

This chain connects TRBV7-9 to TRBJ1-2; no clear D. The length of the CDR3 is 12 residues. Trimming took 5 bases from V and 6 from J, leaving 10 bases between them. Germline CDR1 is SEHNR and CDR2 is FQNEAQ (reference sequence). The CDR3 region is CASSAERDGYTF. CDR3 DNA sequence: TGTGCCAGCAGCGCCGAGAGGGATGGCTACACCTTC.

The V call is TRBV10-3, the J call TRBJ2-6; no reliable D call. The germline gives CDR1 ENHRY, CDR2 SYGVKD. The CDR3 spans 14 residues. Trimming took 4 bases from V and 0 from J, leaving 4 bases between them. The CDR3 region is CAISGHSGANVLTF. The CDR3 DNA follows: TGTGCCATCAGTGGTCACTCTGGGGCCAACGTCCTGACTTTC.

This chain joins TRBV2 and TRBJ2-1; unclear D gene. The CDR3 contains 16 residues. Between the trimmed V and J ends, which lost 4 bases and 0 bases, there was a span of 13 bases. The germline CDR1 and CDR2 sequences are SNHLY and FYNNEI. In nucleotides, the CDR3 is TGTGCCAGCAGTGTGCCGCAGGCTGGCTCCTACAATGAGCAGTTCTTC. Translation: CASSVPQAGSYNEQFF.

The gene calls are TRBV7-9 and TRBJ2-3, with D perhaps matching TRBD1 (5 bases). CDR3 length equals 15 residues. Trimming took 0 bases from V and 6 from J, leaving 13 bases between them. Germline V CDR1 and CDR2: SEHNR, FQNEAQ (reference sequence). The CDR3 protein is CASSLAGRVGDTQYF. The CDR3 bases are TGTGCCAGCAGCTTAGCCGGCAGGGTAGGGGATACGCAGTATTTT.

The CDR3 spells CAWSVGYWGQILNYGYTF. CDR3 nucleotide sequence: TGTGCCTGGAGTGTGGGATATTGGGGACAGATACTTAACTATGGCTACACCTTC. The chain recombines TRBV30 with TRBJ1-2; 7 positions match TRBD1. V was pared by 0 bases and J by 1 base, with 14 bases of the junction left unmatched. CDR3 length: 18 residues. Germline CDR1 reads GTSNPN; CDR2 reads SVGIG (reference sequence). The full variable domain, rest sourced from reference TRBV30 and TRBJ1-2, is SQTIHQWPATLVQPVGSPLSLECTVEGTSNPNLYWYRQAAGRGLQLLFYSVGIGQISSEVPQNLSASRPQDRQFILSSKKLLLSDSGFYLCAWSVGYWGQILNYGYTFGSGTRLTVV.

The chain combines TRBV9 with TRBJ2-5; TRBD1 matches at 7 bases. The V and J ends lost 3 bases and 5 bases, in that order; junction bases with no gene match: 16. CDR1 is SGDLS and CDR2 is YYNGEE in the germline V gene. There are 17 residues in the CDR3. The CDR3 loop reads CASSAETGQLFRETQYF. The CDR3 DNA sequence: TGTGCCAGCAGCGCGGAGACAGGGCAGCTTTTTCGGGAGACCCAGTACTTC.

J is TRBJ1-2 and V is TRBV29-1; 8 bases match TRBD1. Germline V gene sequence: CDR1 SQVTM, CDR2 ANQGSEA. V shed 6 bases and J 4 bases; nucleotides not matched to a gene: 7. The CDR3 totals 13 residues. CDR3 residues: CSVGTGDLYGYTF. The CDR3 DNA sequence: TGCAGCGTGGGGACAGGCGATCTCTATGGCTACACCTTC.

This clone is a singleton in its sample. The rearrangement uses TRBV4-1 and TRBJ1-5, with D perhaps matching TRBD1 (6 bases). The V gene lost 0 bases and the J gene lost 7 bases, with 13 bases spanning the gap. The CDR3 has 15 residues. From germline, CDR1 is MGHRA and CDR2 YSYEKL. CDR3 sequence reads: CASSQDSTGYQPQHF. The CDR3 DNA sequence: TGCGCCAGCAGCCAAGATTCCACAGGGTACCAGCCCCAGCATTTT.

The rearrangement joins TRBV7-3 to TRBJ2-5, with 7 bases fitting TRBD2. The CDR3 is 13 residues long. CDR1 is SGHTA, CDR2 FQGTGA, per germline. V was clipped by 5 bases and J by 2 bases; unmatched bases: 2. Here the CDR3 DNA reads TGTGCCAGCAGCCCGGGGGGTCAAGAGACCCAGTACTTC. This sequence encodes CASSPGGQETQYF.

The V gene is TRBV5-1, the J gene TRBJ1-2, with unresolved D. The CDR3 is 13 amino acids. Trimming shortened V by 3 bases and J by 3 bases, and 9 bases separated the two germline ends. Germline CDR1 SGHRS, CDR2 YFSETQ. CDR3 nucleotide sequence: TGCGCCAGCAGCTCCACCGGAGACTATGGCTACACCTTC. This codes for CASSSTGDYGYTF. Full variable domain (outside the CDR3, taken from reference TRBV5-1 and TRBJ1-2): KAGVTQTPRYLIKTRGQQVTLSCSPISGHRSVSWYQQTPGQGLQFLFEYFSETQRNKGNFPGRFSGRQFSNSRSEMNVSTLELGDSALYLCASSSTGDYGYTFGSGTRLTVV.

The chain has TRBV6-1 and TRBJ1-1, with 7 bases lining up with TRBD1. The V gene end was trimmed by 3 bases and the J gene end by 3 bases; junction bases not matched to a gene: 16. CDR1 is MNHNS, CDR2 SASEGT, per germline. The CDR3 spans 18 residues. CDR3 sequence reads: CASSDPTGTVGSDTEAFF. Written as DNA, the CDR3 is TGTGCCAGCAGTGATCCTACCGGGACAGTAGGATCCGACACTGAAGCTTTCTTT.